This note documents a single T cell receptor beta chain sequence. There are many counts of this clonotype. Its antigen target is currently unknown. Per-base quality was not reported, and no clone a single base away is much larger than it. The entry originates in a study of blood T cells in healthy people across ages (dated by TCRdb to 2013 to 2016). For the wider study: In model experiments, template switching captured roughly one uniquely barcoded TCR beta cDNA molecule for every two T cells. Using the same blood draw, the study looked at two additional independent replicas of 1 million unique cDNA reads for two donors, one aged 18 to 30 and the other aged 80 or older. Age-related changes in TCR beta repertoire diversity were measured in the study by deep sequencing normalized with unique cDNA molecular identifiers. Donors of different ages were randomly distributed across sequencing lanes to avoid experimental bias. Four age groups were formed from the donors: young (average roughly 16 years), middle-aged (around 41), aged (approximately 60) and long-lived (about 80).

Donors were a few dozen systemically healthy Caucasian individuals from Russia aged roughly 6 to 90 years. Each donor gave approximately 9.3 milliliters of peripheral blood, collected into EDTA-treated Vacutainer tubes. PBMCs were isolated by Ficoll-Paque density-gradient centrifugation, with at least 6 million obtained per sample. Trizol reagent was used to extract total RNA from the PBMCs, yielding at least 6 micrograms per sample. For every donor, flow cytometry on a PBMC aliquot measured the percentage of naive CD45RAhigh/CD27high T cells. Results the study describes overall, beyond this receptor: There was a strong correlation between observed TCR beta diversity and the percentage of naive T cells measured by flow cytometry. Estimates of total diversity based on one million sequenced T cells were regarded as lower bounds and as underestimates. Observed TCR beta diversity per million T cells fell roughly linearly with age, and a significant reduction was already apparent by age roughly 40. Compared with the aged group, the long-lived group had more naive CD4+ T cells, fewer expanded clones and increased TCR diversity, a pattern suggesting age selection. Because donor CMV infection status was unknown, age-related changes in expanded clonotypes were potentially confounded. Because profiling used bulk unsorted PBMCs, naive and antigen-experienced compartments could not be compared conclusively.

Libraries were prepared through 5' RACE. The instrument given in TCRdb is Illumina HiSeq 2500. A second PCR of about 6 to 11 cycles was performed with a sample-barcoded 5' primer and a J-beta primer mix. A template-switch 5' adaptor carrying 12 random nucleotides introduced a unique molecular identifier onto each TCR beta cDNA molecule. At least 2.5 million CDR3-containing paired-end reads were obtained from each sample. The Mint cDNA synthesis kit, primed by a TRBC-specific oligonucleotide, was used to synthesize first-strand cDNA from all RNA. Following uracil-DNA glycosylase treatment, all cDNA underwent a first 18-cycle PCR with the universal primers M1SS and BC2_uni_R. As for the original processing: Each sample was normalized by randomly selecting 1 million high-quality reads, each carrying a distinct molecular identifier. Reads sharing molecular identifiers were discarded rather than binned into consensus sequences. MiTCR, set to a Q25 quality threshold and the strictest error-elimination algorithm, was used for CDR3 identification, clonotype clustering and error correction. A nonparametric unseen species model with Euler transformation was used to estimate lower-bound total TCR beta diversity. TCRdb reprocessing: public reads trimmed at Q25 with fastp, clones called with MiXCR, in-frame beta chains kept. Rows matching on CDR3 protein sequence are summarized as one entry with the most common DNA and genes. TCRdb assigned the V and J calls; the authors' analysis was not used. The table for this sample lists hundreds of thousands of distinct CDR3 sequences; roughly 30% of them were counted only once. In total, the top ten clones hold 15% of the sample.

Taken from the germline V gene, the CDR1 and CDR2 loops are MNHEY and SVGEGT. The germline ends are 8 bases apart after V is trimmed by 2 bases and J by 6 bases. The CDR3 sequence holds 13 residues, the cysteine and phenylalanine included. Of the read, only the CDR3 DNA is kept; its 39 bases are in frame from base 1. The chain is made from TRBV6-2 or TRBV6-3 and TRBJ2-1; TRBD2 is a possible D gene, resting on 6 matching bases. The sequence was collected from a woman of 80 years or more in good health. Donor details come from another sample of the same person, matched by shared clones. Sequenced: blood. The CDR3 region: CASSYMGGNEQFF. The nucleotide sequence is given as TGTGCCAGCAGTTACATGGGGGGCAATGAGCAGTTCTTC.